These T cell receptor beta chains were read from a single sample in a study of shared clonotypes between healthy human individuals. This table comes from immunoSEQ multiplex PCR, and its TCRdb copy is limited to in-frame clones, with some not included. Of hundreds of thousands of clones listed, about 96% are singletons. The material sequenced was memory CD8+ T cells sorted from blood. The receptors were sampled from a man aged 30-40 years in good health. The CDR3 runs from the conserved cysteine through the conserved F or W.

V gene,J gene,CDR3 protein
TRBV5-6,TRBJ2-5,CASSSGADVYQETQYF
TRBV6-1,TRBJ2-7,CASRQGINYEQYF
TRBV28,TRBJ2-3,CASSFPAERADTQYF
TRBV9,TRBJ1-2,CASSRSPGTDSGTRGGYTF
TRBV10-3,TRBJ2-3,CATSRTDTQYF
TRBV4-2,TRBJ2-2,CASSQEQNTGELFF
TRBV9,TRBJ2-5,CASSGLAGGETQYF
TRBV28,TRBJ2-2,CASRVDRGHSGELFF
TRBV27,TRBJ1-4,CASSSDSSGGKLFF
TRBV9,TRBJ2-7,CASSRTSGSYEQYF
TRBV4-2,TRBJ1-1,CASSQGTSNTEAFF
TRBV2,TRBJ2-1,CASTPRRDSYRDNEQFF
TRBV5-1,TRBJ2-1,CASSGGSYNEQFF
TRBV2,TRBJ1-6,CASSEKGQANSPLHF
TRBV19,TRBJ2-7,CASSPRQGLEQYF
TRBV11-2,TRBJ2-1,CASSLVRNNEQFF